Each of the 5 T cell receptor beta chains below was sequenced from the same sample in a study of identifying expanded T cells in peripheral blood (dated by TCRdb to between 2018 and 2021). The protocol used for the library was the immunoSEQ multiplex PCR assay. The table comes from immuneACCESS by way of TCRdb, which keeps in-frame sequences with V and J called. Part of the clones is missing from these tables; in studies checked, under half for an unresolved V gene and the rest for unknown reasons. The sample table records about 90,000 clones; 70% to 90% of these occur just once. Just under 4.5% of the sample lies in the top ten. Sequencing used blood. The receptor source for this set is a person aged 18-69 years in good health.

The J gene is TRBJ1-1, the V gene TRBV5-1; maybe TRBD1 (5 bases). The germline gives CDR1 SGHRS, CDR2 YFSETQ. The CDR3 loop spans 12 amino acids. V lost 6 bases and J 3 bases, leaving 9 bases between the germline ends. CDR3 loop: CASMGEDTEAFF. CDR3 nucleotide sequence: TGCGCCAGCATGGGGGAGGACACTGAAGCTTTCTTT.

This clone was seen only a few times. This chain links TRBV28 with TRBJ1-3; D might be TRBD1 (5 bases). From germline, CDR1 is MDHEN and CDR2 SYDVKM. V was trimmed by 8 bases and J by 4 bases, leaving 12 bases between them. The CDR3 has 13 residues. The CDR3 sequence: CASLQVGGNTIYF. The CDR3 DNA reads as TGTGCCAGCCTACAGGTTGGCGGAAACACCATATATTTT.

The chain joins TRBV5-1 to TRBJ2-7; no definite D call. This CDR3 is built from 14 residues. V lost 4 bases and J 3 bases, leaving 14 bases between the germline ends. Germline V gene sequence: CDR1 SGHRS, CDR2 YFSETQ. The CDR3 sequence: CASSLGLRVYEQYF. CDR3 nucleotides: TGCGCCAGCAGCCTGGGTCTACGGGTCTACGAGCAGTACTTC.

The genes are TRBV6-1 and TRBJ2-2; the match to TRBD1 covers 8 bases. The CDR3 totals 13 residues. CDR1 is MNHNS and CDR2 is SASEGT in the germline V gene. The V and J ends lost 10 bases and 5 bases, in that order; junction bases with no gene match: 6. The CDR3 DNA reads TGTGCCAACGGACAGGGAAAAACCGGGGAGCTGTTTTTT. It is translated as CANGQGKTGELFF.

The V gene is TRBV5-1, the J gene TRBJ2-3; TRBD1 agrees at 9 bases. Germline trimming cut 2 bases from V and 5 bases from J; bases unmatched to any gene: 6. The CDR3 is 15 residues long. Germline-derived CDR1 and CDR2 are SGHRS and YFSETQ. CDR3 nucleotides: TGCGCCAGCAGCTTACAGGGGGCTTGGGGAGATACGCAGTATTTT. It codes for CASSLQGAWGDTQYF.